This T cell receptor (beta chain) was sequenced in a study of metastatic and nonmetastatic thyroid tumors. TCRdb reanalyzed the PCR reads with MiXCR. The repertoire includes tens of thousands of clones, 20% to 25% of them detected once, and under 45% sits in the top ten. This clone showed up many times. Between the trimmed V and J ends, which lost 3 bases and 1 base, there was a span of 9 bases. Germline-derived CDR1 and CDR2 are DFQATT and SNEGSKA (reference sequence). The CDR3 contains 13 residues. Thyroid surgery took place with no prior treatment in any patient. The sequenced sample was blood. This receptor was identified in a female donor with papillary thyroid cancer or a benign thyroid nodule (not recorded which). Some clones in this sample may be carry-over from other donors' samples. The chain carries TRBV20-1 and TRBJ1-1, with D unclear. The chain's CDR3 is CSASSRGNTEAFF. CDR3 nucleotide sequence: TGCAGTGCTAGTTCCCGGGGGAACACTGAAGCTTTCTTT.